Listed here are 3 T cell receptor beta chains from one sample, sequenced in a study of breast tumors, draining lymph nodes, adjacent tissues (TCRdb year 2016). The lymph node samples were taken from the axillary draining lymph nodes of breast cancer patients. The library was prepared using multiplex PCR. Sequenced using an Illumina HiSeq 2000. TCRdb redid the processing of the public reads, applying fastp at Q25 and MiXCR, and retained in-frame beta chains. CDR3 protein sequences are deduplicated, and each keeps its most common genes and DNA. The sample table contains some 230,000 distinct CDR3 sequences; only one count was recorded for less than 40% of them. The ten largest clones take up 3.6% of the sample. Sequencing input: axillary lymph node tissue. The receptors derive from a female donor with breast cancer. Some clones in this sample may be carry-over from other donors' samples.

The table lists this clonotype with many counts. J is TRBJ1-6 and V is TRBV12-3 or TRBV12-4, with TRBD1 matching over 9 bases. The CDR3 has 16 residues. V dropped 3 bases and J dropped 7; count of bases not matched to a gene: 7. CDR3 nucleotide sequence: TGTGCCAGCAGTTTCGGCGGGACAGGGCCGAATTCACCCCTCCACTTT. Encoded protein: CASSFGGTGPNSPLHF.

This clonotype was counted many times. The chain combines TRBV6-1 with TRBJ1-2; perhaps TRBD1 as D (6 bases). Germline V gene sequence: CDR1 MNHNS, CDR2 SASEGT. The V gene lost 9 bases and the J gene lost 4 bases, with 21 bases spanning the gap. There are 15 residues in the CDR3. CDR3 DNA sequence: TGTGCCAGTTTACCTGGACAGTCCCAGGCCTATGGCTACACCTTC. It encodes CASLPGQSQAYGYTF.

This clonotype has at least ten counts. J is TRBJ2-7 and V is TRBV4-1, with D possibly TRBD1 on 5 matching bases. The CDR3 runs to 14 residues. CDR1 MGHRA and CDR2 YSYEKL come from the germline V gene. V lost 4 bases and J 5 bases, leaving 15 bases between the germline ends. CDR3 sequence: CASSRPGANHEQYF. The CDR3, as DNA: TGCGCCAGCAGCCGGCCTGGGGCGAACCACGAGCAGTACTTC.